This paragraph covers one T cell receptor beta chain sequence. TCRdb's copy holds only in-frame clones and misses some; the assay was immunoSEQ multiplex PCR. The sample comprises some 73,000 clones, roughly 92% of which are singletons, and under 7.5% rests with the top ten. The V and J ends lost 6 bases and 5 bases respectively, with 17 bases between them. The germline CDR1 and CDR2 sequences are MNHEY and SVGAGI. This CDR3 comprises 14 residues. The data derive from a study of control samples from healthy donors and cancer patients. The clonotype was recovered from a middle-aged woman in good health. Specimen: blood. V and J are TRBV6-5 and TRBJ2-7; a possible D gene is TRBD1 (5 bases). The CDR3 region is CASSWSSRADEQYF. The CDR3 nucleotides read TGTGCCAGCAGCTGGTCGAGCAGGGCAGACGAGCAGTACTTC.